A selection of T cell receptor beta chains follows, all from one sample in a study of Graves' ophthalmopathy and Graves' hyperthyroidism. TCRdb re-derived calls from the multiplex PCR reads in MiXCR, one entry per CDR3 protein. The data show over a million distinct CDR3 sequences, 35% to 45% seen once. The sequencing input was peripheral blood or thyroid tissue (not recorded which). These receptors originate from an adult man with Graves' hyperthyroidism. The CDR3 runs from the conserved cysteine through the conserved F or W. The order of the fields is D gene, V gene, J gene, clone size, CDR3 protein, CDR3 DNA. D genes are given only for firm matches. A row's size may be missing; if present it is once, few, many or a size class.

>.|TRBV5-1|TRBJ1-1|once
CASSRSDKNTEAFF
TGCGCCAGCAGCCGCTCGGACAAAAACACTGAAGCTTTCTTT
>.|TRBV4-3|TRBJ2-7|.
CASSQDLAAREYEQYF
TGCGCCAGCAGCCAAGATCTGGCAGCCCGGGAATACGAGCAGTACTTC
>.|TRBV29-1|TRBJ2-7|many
CSVGGARGVSYEQYF
TGCAGCGTAGGAGGGGCCCGGGGAGTTTCCTACGAGCAGTACTTC
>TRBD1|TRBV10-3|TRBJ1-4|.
CAISQGTGIF
TGTGCCATCAGCCAGGGGACAGGAATTTTT
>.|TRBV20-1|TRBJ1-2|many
CSARDVLDTF
TGCAGTGCTAGAGATGTCCTCGACACCTTC
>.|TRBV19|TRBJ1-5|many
CASSLTRQGNQPQHF
TGTGCCAGTAGCTTGACCCGCCAGGGCAATCAGCCCCAGCATTTT
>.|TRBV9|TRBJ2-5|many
CASSRGGGAETQYF
TGTGCCAGCAGCCGAGGGGGGGGCGCAGAGACCCAGTACTTC
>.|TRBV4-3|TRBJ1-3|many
CASSQDTSGSGNTIYF
TGCGCCAGCAGCCAAGATACGTCAGGGTCCGGAAACACCATATATTTT
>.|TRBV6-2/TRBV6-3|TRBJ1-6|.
CASSYSLGRNSPLHF
TGTGCCAGCAGTTACTCGTTGGGGCGGAATTCACCCCTCCACTTT
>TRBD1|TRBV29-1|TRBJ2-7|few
CSVDNNGQGPSKSYEQYF
TGCAGCGTTGATAATAACGGACAGGGCCCATCCAAATCCTACGAGCAGTACTTC
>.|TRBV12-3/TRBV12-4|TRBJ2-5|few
CASSLLPRYQGETQYF
TGTGCCAGCAGTTTATTGCCCCGATACCAAGGAGAGACCCAGTACTTC
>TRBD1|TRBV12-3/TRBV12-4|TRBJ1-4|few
CASSPGQGPNEKLFF
TGCGCCAGCAGCCCGGGACAGGGACCGAATGAAAAACTGTTTTTT
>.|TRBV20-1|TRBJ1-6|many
CSAYGDSPLHF
TGCAGTGCTTACGGCGATTCACCCCTCCACTTT
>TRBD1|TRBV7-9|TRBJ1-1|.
CASSPPRGQGAEAFF
TGTGCCAGCAGCCCCCCTAGGGGACAGGGAGCTGAAGCTTTCTTT
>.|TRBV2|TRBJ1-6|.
CASSEEQGNLPLHF
TGTGCCAGCAGTGAGGAACAAGGCAATTTGCCCCTCCACTTT
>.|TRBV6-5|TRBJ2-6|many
CASGAGANVLTF
TGTGCCAGCGGAGCTGGGGCCAACGTCCTGACTTTC
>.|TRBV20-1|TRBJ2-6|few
CSARSPAGTSGANVLTF
TGCAGTGCTAGATCCCCCGCGGGTACCTCTGGGGCCAACGTCCTGACTTTC
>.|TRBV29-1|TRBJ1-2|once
CSAGGSGGYTF
TGCAGCGCCGGGGGAAGCGGTGGCTACACCTTC
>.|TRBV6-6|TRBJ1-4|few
CASSRDFNEKLFF
TGTGCCAGCAGTCGGGACTTTAATGAAAAACTGTTTTTT
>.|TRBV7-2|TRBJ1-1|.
CASSPDGQKNTEAFF
TGTGCCAGCAGCCCAGATGGACAGAAAAACACTGAAGCTTTCTTT
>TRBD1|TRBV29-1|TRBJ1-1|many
CSVKQGAKTEAFF
TGCAGCGTAAAACAGGGGGCGAAGACTGAAGCTTTCTTT
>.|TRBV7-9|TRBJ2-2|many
CATKRTEPYTGELFF
TGTGCCACAAAGCGGACAGAGCCCTACACCGGGGAGCTGTTTTTT